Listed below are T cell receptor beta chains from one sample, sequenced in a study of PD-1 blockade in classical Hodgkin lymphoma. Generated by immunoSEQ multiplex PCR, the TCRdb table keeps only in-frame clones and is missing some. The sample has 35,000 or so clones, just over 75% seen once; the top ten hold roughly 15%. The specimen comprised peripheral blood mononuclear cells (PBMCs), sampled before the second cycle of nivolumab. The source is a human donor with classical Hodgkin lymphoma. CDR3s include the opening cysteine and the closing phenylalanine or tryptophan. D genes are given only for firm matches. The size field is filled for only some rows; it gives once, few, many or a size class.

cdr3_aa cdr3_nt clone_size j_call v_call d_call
CASSLVQSNEKLFF TGTGCCAGCAGCTTGGTTCAGAGTAATGAAAAACTGTTTTTT . TRBJ1-4 TRBV5-8 .
CASSPVSGSSTDTQYF TGTGCCAGCTCACCAGTATCGGGGTCTAGCACAGATACGCAGTATTTT . TRBJ2-3 TRBV18 .
CASSLEPGGTNEKLFF TGTGCCAGCAGCTTAGAGCCAGGAGGAACTAATGAAAAACTGTTTTTT . TRBJ1-4 TRBV11-1 .
CASSVTLSHQPQHF TGTGCCAGCAGTGTCACACTATCCCATCAGCCCCAGCATTTT . TRBJ1-5 TRBV2 .
CASSQDGTENTGELFF TGTGCCAGCAGCCAAGACGGGACAGAAAACACCGGGGAGCTGTTTTTT medium-sized TRBJ2-2 TRBV4-2 TRBD1
CANQDRSYEQYF TGCGCCAACCAAGACAGATCCTACGAGCAGTACTTC . TRBJ2-7 TRBV10-2 .
CASSQAGTASSGNTIYF TGTGCCAGCAGCCAAGCCGGGACAGCGAGCTCTGGAAACACCATATATTTT . TRBJ1-3 TRBV4-2 TRBD1
CSVVVQGSNTGELFF TGCAGCGTTGTTGTGCAGGGATCGAACACCGGGGAGCTGTTTTTT . TRBJ2-2 TRBV29-1 .
CASSLRHVNTEAFF TGTGCCAGCAGCTTACGACACGTGAACACTGAAGCTTTCTTT . TRBJ1-1 TRBV7-9 .
CASSYGGQGATKNIQYF TGCGCCAGCAGCTATGGTGGGCAGGGGGCAACCAAAAACATTCAGTACTTC . TRBJ2-4 TRBV5-1 TRBD1
CASSLTQSNADTQYF TGCGCCAGCAGCTTGACCCAAAGCAACGCAGATACGCAGTATTTT . TRBJ2-3 TRBV5-1 .
CATSRDRNNSPLHF TGTGCCACCAGCCGGGACAGGAATAATTCACCCCTCCACTTT . TRBJ1-6 TRBV15 TRBD1
CASSQGYGHPYGYTF TGCGCCAGCAGCCAAGGGTATGGGCACCCCTATGGCTACACCTTC . TRBJ1-2 TRBV7-2 .
CASSLAPGLNTGELFF TGTGCCAGCAGCTTGGCCCCGGGGCTGAACACCGGGGAGCTGTTTTTT . TRBJ2-2 TRBV5-4 .
CASSSNQRSLNEQFF TGTGCCAGCAGCAGCAACCAGAGGAGTCTCAATGAGCAGTTCTTC . TRBJ2-1 TRBV5-4 .
CASSSRTGEGPQHF TGTGCCAGCAGTTCCCGGACAGGGGAAGGGCCCCAGCATTTT . TRBJ1-5 TRBV7-8 TRBD1
CASSQDRAVTFGELFF TGCGCCAGCAGCCAAGATAGAGCGGTCACTTTCGGGGAGCTGTTTTTT . TRBJ2-2 TRBV4-1 .
CASSKGSYNSPLHF TGTGCCAGCAGCAAGGGGTCCTATAATTCACCCCTCCACTTT . TRBJ1-6 TRBV27 .
CASSLGGDQPQHF TGTGCCAGCAGTTTGGGGGGCGATCAGCCCCAGCATTTT . TRBJ1-5 TRBV27 .
CASSLRAGGPTGELFF TGCGCCAGCAGCTTGAGAGCGGGGGGGCCCACCGGGGAGCTGTTTTTT . TRBJ2-2 TRBV5-1 TRBD2
CASSLGTSGGIDTQYF TGTGCCAGCAGCTTAGGGACAAGCGGGGGGATAGATACGCAGTATTTT once TRBJ2-3 TRBV7-8 TRBD2
CAWSVARDSWSDADTEAFF TGTGCCTGGAGTGTGGCTAGGGACAGTTGGTCTGATGCGGACACTGAAGCTTTCTTT . TRBJ1-1 TRBV30 TRBD1
CASSFIGRNYEQYF TGTGCCAGCAGCTTTATAGGCAGGAACTACGAGCAGTACTTC . TRBJ2-7 TRBV7-2 .
CASSFSPADNNSPLHF TGCGCCAGCAGCTTCTCCCCGGCAGATAATAATTCACCCCTCCACTTT . TRBJ1-6 TRBV5-1 .
CASSMGYGSLLRTGELFF TGTGCCAGTAGTATGGGTTACGGCAGCCTTCTTCGCACCGGGGAGCTGTTTTTT . TRBJ2-2 TRBV19 .
CASSFQLAGGPSYEQYF TGTGCCAGCAGCTTTCAACTAGCGGGGGGTCCTTCCTACGAGCAGTACTTC . TRBJ2-7 TRBV7-2 TRBD2
CASSLTGFEAFF TGTGCCAGCAGCTTGACCGGCTTTGAAGCTTTCTTT . TRBJ1-1 TRBV7-9 .
CASTLGEQYF TGTGCCAGCACCCTAGGGGAGCAGTACTTC . TRBJ2-7 TRBV2 .
CASSLGTRGVREQFF TGTGCCAGCAGCTTAGGGACGAGAGGCGTCAGGGAGCAGTTCTTC few TRBJ2-1 TRBV11-2 .
CASSSHPTVAYEQYF TGCGCCAGCAGCTCGCACCCAACAGTTGCCTACGAGCAGTACTTC . TRBJ2-7 TRBV5-1 .
CSVRESTVYGYTF TGCAGCGTTCGGGAATCGACAGTCTATGGCTACACCTTC once TRBJ1-2 TRBV29-1 .
CAISESGDGYTF TGTGCCATCAGTGAGTCGGGGGATGGCTACACCTTC . TRBJ1-2 TRBV10-3 .
CASSMGTGNTEAFF TGTGCCAGCAGCATGGGAACAGGGAACACTGAAGCTTTCTTT once TRBJ1-1 TRBV5-6 .
CASSFGRTDTQYF TGTGCCAGCAGCTTCGGGAGAACAGATACGCAGTATTTT . TRBJ2-3 TRBV5-6 .
CASSPNGGADTQYF TGTGCCAGCAGCCCGAACGGGGGGGCAGATACGCAGTATTTT . TRBJ2-3 TRBV7-3 TRBD2
CAAVAMNTEAFF TGTGCCGCGGTGGCTATGAACACTGAAGCTTTCTTT few TRBJ1-1 TRBV19 .
CASSIWHRDYGYTF TGTGCCAGTAGTATCTGGCATCGAGACTATGGCTACACCTTC . TRBJ1-2 TRBV19 .
CASSVGPEAGGALSYEQYF TGTGCCAGCAGCGTAGGACCTGAAGCGGGGGGGGCCCTATCCTACGAGCAGTACTTC . TRBJ2-7 TRBV9 TRBD2
CASSRQGGQPQHF TGTGCCAGCAGTAGACAGGGGGGTCAGCCCCAGCATTTT . TRBJ1-5 TRBV6-5 TRBD1
CASSSRAIEAFF TGTGCCAGCAGTTCCCGGGCCATTGAAGCTTTCTTT . TRBJ1-1 TRBV7-8 .
CASTYGFNYGYTF TGCGCCAGCACCTACGGGTTTAACTATGGCTACACCTTC medium-sized TRBJ1-2 TRBV5-1 .
CAISARAVLYGYTF TGTGCCATCAGTGCACGGGCGGTCCTATATGGCTACACCTTC . TRBJ1-2 TRBV10-3 .
CASSLAGSGGYTF TGTGCCAGCAGCTTGGCAGGCTCAGGTGGCTACACCTTC once TRBJ1-2 TRBV7-8 .
CATSNQRGLAYEQYF TGTGCCACCAGCAACCAGCGGGGCCTGGCCTACGAGCAGTACTTC few TRBJ2-7 TRBV15 TRBD2
CASSFSGGRRGEQFF TGTGCCAGCAGCTTCTCGGGGGGCCGGCGCGGTGAGCAGTTCTTC . TRBJ2-1 TRBV13 .
CASGYQRGREDTEAFF TGTGCCAGCGGATACCAGCGGGGCAGGGAGGACACTGAAGCTTTCTTT . TRBJ1-1 TRBV6-6 .
CASSPVRDPGELFF TGTGCCAGCTCACCAGTCAGGGATCCCGGGGAGCTGTTTTTT . TRBJ2-2 TRBV18 .
CASSVGPGQGAWTEAFF TGTGCCAGCAGCGTGGGCCCCGGACAGGGGGCATGGACTGAAGCTTTCTTT . TRBJ1-1 TRBV9 TRBD1
CASNTPIEAFF TGTGCCAGCAACACACCAATTGAAGCTTTCTTT . TRBJ1-1 TRBV7-2 .
CASSLDSLDTQYF TGTGCCAGCAGCTTGGACTCTCTGGATACGCAGTATTTT . TRBJ2-3 TRBV5-4 .
CASSPWAGAGETQYF TGTGCCAGCAGCCCTTGGGCAGGGGCTGGAGAGACCCAGTACTTC . TRBJ2-5 TRBV7-8 .
CASSAGGPYEQYF TGTGCCAGCAGTGCCGGGGGGCCATACGAGCAGTACTTC . TRBJ2-7 TRBV6-6 .
CSVERTPETQYF TGCAGCGTTGAGAGGACGCCAGAGACCCAGTACTTC . TRBJ2-5 TRBV29-1 .
CASSVDGERGAKNIQYF TGTGCCAGCAGCGTAGACGGGGAGCGGGGGGCCAAAAACATTCAGTACTTC . TRBJ2-4 TRBV9 TRBD2
CASSPGTAPEKLFF TGTGCCAGCAGTCCCGGGACAGCTCCTGAAAAACTGTTTTTT . TRBJ1-4 TRBV6-5 TRBD1
CASSLVGYEQYF TGTGCCAGCAGCTTAGTAGGGTACGAGCAGTACTTC . TRBJ2-7 TRBV7-8 .
CASSSGRQETQYF TGTGCCAGCAGTTCGGGACGGCAAGAGACCCAGTACTTC . TRBJ2-5 TRBV27 .